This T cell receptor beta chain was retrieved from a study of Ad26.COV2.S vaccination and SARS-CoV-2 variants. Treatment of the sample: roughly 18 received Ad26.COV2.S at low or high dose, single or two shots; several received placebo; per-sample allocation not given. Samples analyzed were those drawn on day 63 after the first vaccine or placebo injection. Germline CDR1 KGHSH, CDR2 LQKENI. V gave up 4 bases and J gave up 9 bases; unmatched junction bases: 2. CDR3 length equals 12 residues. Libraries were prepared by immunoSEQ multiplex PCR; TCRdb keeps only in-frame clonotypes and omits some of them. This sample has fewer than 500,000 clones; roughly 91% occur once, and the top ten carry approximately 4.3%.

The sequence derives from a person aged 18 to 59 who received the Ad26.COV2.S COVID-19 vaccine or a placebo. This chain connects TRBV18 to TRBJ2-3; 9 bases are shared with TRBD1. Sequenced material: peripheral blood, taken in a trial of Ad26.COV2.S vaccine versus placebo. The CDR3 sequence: CASSLGQGTQYF. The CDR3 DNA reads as TGTGCCAGCTCACTCGGACAGGGGACGCAGTATTTT.